A selection of T cell receptor beta chains follows, all from one sample in a study of Graves' ophthalmopathy and Graves' hyperthyroidism. TCRdb reprocessed the multiplex PCR reads via MiXCR and lists one record per CDR3 protein. The table lists 200,000 to 250,000 distinct CDR3 sequences, under 30% of them singletons. The sample comprised peripheral blood. These receptors all stem from a man aged 50-60 years with Graves' ophthalmopathy. Each CDR3 is given with its conserved first and last residue. D genes are given only for firm matches. Clone size appears in some rows only: once, few, many, or a class for an expanded clone.

cdr3_nt	cdr3_aa	d_call	v_call	j_call	clone_size
TGTGCCAGCAGTCCCGGGGGAGCGGGTTCCACCGGGGAGCTGTTTTTT	CASSPGGAGSTGELFF	NA	TRBV6-1	TRBJ2-2	many
TGTGCCAGCAGCCAAGCGGGGCCGCAGGGGAACTATGGCTACACCTTC	CASSQAGPQGNYGYTF	NA	TRBV6-1	TRBJ1-2	NA
TGCAGCGTGGCCTCTAGGTCGGGGACGATGAACACTGAAGCTTTCTTT	CSVASRSGTMNTEAFF	NA	TRBV29-1	TRBJ1-1	NA
TGTGCCAGCAGTTCCCTTCGGGATCCCGGGGATGGCTACACCTTC	CASSSLRDPGDGYTF	NA	TRBV12-3/TRBV12-4	TRBJ1-2	many
TGTGCCAGCAGTCCCCCCCGGAACACAGATACGCAGTATTTT	CASSPPRNTDTQYF	NA	TRBV12-3/TRBV12-4	TRBJ2-3	NA
TGTGCCAGCAGCGCTGGCCGGACAGGGTCGGACACCGGGGAGCTGTTTTTT	CASSAGRTGSDTGELFF	TRBD1	TRBV7-6	TRBJ2-2	NA
TGTGCCAGCAGTTCTACTAGTAGTGAGACCCAGTACTTC	CASSSTSSETQYF	NA	TRBV12-3/TRBV12-4	TRBJ2-5	many
TGTGCCAGCAGCCGAGAGGGAAGCGGGATTACCTCCTACGAGCAGTACTTC	CASSREGSGITSYEQYF	TRBD2	TRBV14	TRBJ2-7	many
TGTGCCAGCAGGGGACAGGGTGAGATCTACGAGCAGTACTTC	CASRGQGEIYEQYF	TRBD1	TRBV2	TRBJ2-7	once
TGTGCCAGCAGTTACTCGGGGGACTCACCCCTCCACTTT	CASSYSGDSPLHF	NA	TRBV6-5	TRBJ1-6	NA